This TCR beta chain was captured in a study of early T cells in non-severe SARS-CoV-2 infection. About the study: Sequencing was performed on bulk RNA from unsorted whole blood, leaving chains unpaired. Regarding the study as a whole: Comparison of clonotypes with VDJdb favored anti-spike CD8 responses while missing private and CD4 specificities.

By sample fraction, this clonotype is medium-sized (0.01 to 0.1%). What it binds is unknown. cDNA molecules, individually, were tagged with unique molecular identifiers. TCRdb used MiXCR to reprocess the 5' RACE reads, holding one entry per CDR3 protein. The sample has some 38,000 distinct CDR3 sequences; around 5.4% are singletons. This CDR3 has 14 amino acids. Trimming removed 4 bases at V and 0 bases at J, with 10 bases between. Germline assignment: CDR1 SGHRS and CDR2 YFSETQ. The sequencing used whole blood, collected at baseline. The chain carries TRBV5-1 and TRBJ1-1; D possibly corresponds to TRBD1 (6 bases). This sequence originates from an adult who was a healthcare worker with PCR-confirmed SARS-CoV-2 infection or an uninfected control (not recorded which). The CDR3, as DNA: TGCGCCAGCAGCCCTGACAGGATGAACACTGAAGCTTTCTTT. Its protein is CASSPDRMNTEAFF.